These T cell receptor beta chains were read from a single sample in a study of blood T cell repertoires in COVID-19. Using immunoSEQ multiplex PCR, the repertoire was profiled, and TCRdb retains in-frame clones only, with some absent. This table holds 150,000 to 200,000 clones, 70% to 90% found once. The sequencing input was peripheral blood. The source of these receptors is a man aged 65 to 79 with active or convalescent COVID-19. The CDR3 runs from the conserved cysteine through the conserved F or W. The D gene is left open where the match is weak. Some rows mark clone size as missing; the rest say once, few, many or name a class of expanded clone.

TGCGCCAGCAGCTTGGGGGGCATAGGAGATACGCAGTATTTT	CASSLGGIGDTQYF	few	TRBV5-1	NA	TRBJ2-3
TGTGCCAGCAGCCATCCCCCCCGACCCGAGCAGGCTAACTATGGCTACACCTTC	CASSHPPRPEQANYGYTF	once	TRBV3-1/TRBV3-2	NA	TRBJ1-2
TGCGCCAGCAGTGAGGCACAAACTAATGAAAAACTGTTTTTT	CASSEAQTNEKLFF	NA	TRBV10-2	NA	TRBJ1-4
TGTGCCAGCAGCCTAGAACAGGTCTATGGCTACACCTTC	CASSLEQVYGYTF	NA	TRBV5-5	NA	TRBJ1-2
TGTGCCAGCAGCCGGACAGCAGATGAAAAACTGTTTTTT	CASSRTADEKLFF	NA	TRBV7-9	NA	TRBJ1-4
TGTGCCAGCAGAGGCGGGTCGTCCGGGGAGCTGTTTTTT	CASRGGSSGELFF	NA	TRBV9	NA	TRBJ2-2
TGTGCCAGCAGCTTGGTGTCAGGGGGCTCCTACGAGCAGTACTTC	CASSLVSGGSYEQYF	NA	TRBV5-6	TRBD1	TRBJ2-7
TGTGCCAGCAGCTCACCCGGCAGGTACCAAACAAACACTGAAGCTTTCTTT	CASSSPGRYQTNTEAFF	NA	TRBV7-6	NA	TRBJ1-1
TGTGCCAGCAGCCAAGCGGGGGGGAGTTACAATGAGCAGTTCTTC	CASSQAGGSYNEQFF	NA	TRBV7-2	TRBD2	TRBJ2-1
TGTGCCAGTAGCCCGGGTGGGGGAACAGGGTACGAGCAGTACTTC	CASSPGGGTGYEQYF	NA	TRBV19	NA	TRBJ2-7
TGTGCCAGCATTCTAGCGGGTAGAACCGGGGAGCTGTTTTTT	CASILAGRTGELFF	NA	TRBV7-2	TRBD2	TRBJ2-2
TGTGCCTGGAGTACGGGACTAGCGGGGGGCGGGAAGACCCAGTACTTC	CAWSTGLAGGGKTQYF	NA	TRBV30	TRBD2	TRBJ2-5
TGTGCCAGCAGCTTAGCAGGGGGACCGTACAATGAGCAGTTCTTC	CASSLAGGPYNEQFF	NA	TRBV7-9	NA	TRBJ2-1
TGCGCCAGCAAAAGTGATACTTACAATGAGCAGTTCTTC	CASKSDTYNEQFF	NA	TRBV5-1	NA	TRBJ2-1
TGTGCCAGCAGCTTGGTCGGCACAGGTTCCTATGGCTACACCTTC	CASSLVGTGSYGYTF	NA	TRBV7-2	NA	TRBJ1-2
TGTGCCAGTACCCCGACTAGCGGGAGACTCAAAGAGACCCAGTACTTC	CASTPTSGRLKETQYF	NA	TRBV19	TRBD2	TRBJ2-5
TGTGCCAGCAGTGAAGCCCAGGCTAATTCACCCCTCCACTTT	CASSEAQANSPLHF	NA	TRBV6-1	NA	TRBJ1-6
TGTGCCAGCAGTTTATCACAAGGGGATTCACCCCTCCACTTT	CASSLSQGDSPLHF	NA	TRBV28	NA	TRBJ1-6
TGTGCCAGCAGCTCGCTGATCCGGGACAGACTATCCTTC	CASSSLIRDRLSF	NA	TRBV7-2	TRBD1	TRBJ2-7
TGTGCCAGCAGCGTAGCAGGGACAAATTCACCCCTCCACTTT	CASSVAGTNSPLHF	NA	TRBV9	NA	TRBJ1-6
TGTGCCACCAGCAGAGGCCGGGACACCCTCACCGGGGAGCTGTTTTTT	CATSRGRDTLTGELFF	NA	TRBV15	NA	TRBJ2-2
TGCGCCAGCAGTGAGTCCCGGGACAGGGGGAGAAAACTGTTTTTT	CASSESRDRGRKLFF	NA	TRBV10-1	TRBD1	TRBJ1-4
TGTGCCAGCAGTCCCCGACAGGGCAATCAGCCCCAGCATTTT	CASSPRQGNQPQHF	once	TRBV27	NA	TRBJ1-5
TGTGCCACCGTGCCGGCAGGGGGTACAGATACGCAGTATTTT	CATVPAGGTDTQYF	NA	TRBV28	TRBD1	TRBJ2-3
TGTGCCAGCAGCCCAGGGGGATCACCCCTCCACTTT	CASSPGGSPLHF	NA	TRBV3-1/TRBV3-2	TRBD1	TRBJ1-6
TGTGCCAGCAGCCAAGGACGGCCAACAGGGACAGGGCTTATCCTATCCTACGAGCAGTACTTC	CASSQGRPTGTGLILSYEQYF	NA	TRBV3-1/TRBV3-2	TRBD1	TRBJ2-7
TGTGCCAGCAGCGTAACAACTAGCGGCTACGAGCAGTACTTC	CASSVTTSGYEQYF	NA	TRBV9	TRBD2	TRBJ2-7
TGTGCCAGCAGCCAAAGGACTAGAGAAGAGACCCAGTACTTC	CASSQRTREETQYF	NA	TRBV3-1/TRBV3-2	TRBD2	TRBJ2-5
TGTGCCAGTAGTAACCAAGGGGGAGCCACCACTGAAAAACTGTTTTTT	CASSNQGGATTEKLFF	NA	TRBV19	NA	TRBJ1-4
TGTGCCAGCAGCGCCGGCGGGATTTATAATTCACCCCTCCACTTT	CASSAGGIYNSPLHF	few	TRBV6-6	NA	TRBJ1-6
TGTGCCAGCAGCGTAGGTTCATTGAACACAAATGAAAAACTGTTTTTT	CASSVGSLNTNEKLFF	NA	TRBV9	NA	TRBJ1-4